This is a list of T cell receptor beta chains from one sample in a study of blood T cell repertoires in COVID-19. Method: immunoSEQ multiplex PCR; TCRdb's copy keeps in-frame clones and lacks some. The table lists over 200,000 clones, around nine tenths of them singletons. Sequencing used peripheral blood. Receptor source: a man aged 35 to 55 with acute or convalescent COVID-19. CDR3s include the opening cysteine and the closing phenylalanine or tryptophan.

CDR3aa: CASSLGGTGVYNEQFF; v_gene: TRBV5-4; j_gene: TRBJ2-1
CDR3aa: CASSIQAGGETQYF; v_gene: TRBV19; j_gene: TRBJ2-5
CDR3aa: CASRIRQGEQYF; v_gene: TRBV28; j_gene: TRBJ2-7
CDR3aa: CASSIGQGLDEKLFF; v_gene: TRBV19; j_gene: TRBJ1-4
CDR3aa: CASSVVGGRSYNEQFF; v_gene: TRBV9; j_gene: TRBJ2-1
CDR3aa: CASKALWAGGEAFF; v_gene: TRBV19; j_gene: TRBJ1-1
CDR3aa: CASTPRTWDGYTF; v_gene: TRBV19; j_gene: TRBJ1-2
CDR3aa: CASSSSVGSSYNEQFF; v_gene: TRBV7-9; j_gene: TRBJ2-1
CDR3aa: CASSVTSGALYEQYF; v_gene: TRBV28; j_gene: TRBJ2-7
CDR3aa: CASSFRGQGADEQFF; v_gene: TRBV7-9; j_gene: TRBJ2-1
CDR3aa: CASKGQVQGNTIYF; v_gene: TRBV6-5; j_gene: TRBJ1-3